Below are 25 T cell receptor beta chains sequenced from a single sample in a study of CD8 T cells in Susac syndrome. RNA, at roughly 0.45 to 1 ug, was reverse transcribed with random hexamers. TCRdb re-called the immunoSEQ multiplex PCR reads with MiXCR, one entry per CDR3 protein. The table records 200,000 to 250,000 distinct CDR3 sequences, about 95% of them present only once. The specimen sequenced was CD4+ T cells from PBMCs. These receptors were obtained from a human donor with multiple sclerosis.

The CDR3 DNA reads TGTGCCAGCGCCGAGAGGACTGAAGCTTTCTTT. Encoded protein: CASAERTEAFF. The rearrangement joins TRBV12-3 or TRBV12-4 to TRBJ1-1; D gene uncertain. This CDR3 region has 11 residues. V lost 8 bases and J lost 5, with 9 bases in between.

The rearrangement uses TRBV9 and TRBJ2-7, with a possible D match to TRBD1 (6 bases). Germline assignment: CDR1 SGDLS and CDR2 YYNGEE. Trimming took off 0 bases at V and 2 bases at J, with 12 bases between the two ends. The CDR3 consists of 15 residues. CDR3 sequence: CASSVEPGAAYEQYF. In nucleotides, the CDR3 is TGTGCCAGCAGCGTAGAACCAGGGGCAGCCTACGAGCAGTACTTC. Based on the CDR3 plus reference TRBV9 and TRBJ2-7, the full variable domain is DSGVTQTPKHLITATGQRVTLRCSPRSGDLSVYWYQQSLDQGLQFLIQYYNGEERAKGNILERFSAQQFPDLHSELNLSSLELGDSALYFCASSVEPGAAYEQYFGPGTRLTVT.

V usage is TRBV2 and J usage is TRBJ1-5; 7 bases map to TRBD1. The J segment lost 5 bases and the V segment lost 5 bases, leaving 6 bases of the junction unmatched. CDR1 and CDR2 (germline): SNHLY, FYNNEI. This CDR3 region has 14 residues. CDR3 nucleotide sequence: TGTGCCAGCAGTCGCGACGGGACAGATCAGCCCCAGCATTTT. This codes for CASSRDGTDQPQHF.

This clonotype was observed a handful of times. The chain is built from TRBV2 and TRBJ2-6; the match to TRBD1 covers 8 bases. Germline V gene data show CDR1 as SNHLY and CDR2 as FYNNEI. The ends lost 5 bases at V and 2 bases at J; junction bases unmatched: 2. The CDR3 sequence is 15 residues long. CDR3 DNA sequence: TGTGCCAGCAGTCTGACAGGGGCTGGGGCCAACGTCCTGACTTTC. It is translated as CASSLTGAGANVLTF.

This clonotype was observed a few times. The V and J genes are TRBV7-9 and TRBJ1-1, with D perhaps matching TRBD1 (5 bases). The V gene lost 1 base and the J gene lost 4 bases, with 7 bases spanning the gap. CDR1 and CDR2 (germline): SEHNR, FQNEAQ (reference sequence). The CDR3 totals 13 residues. DNA for the CDR3: TGTGCCAGCAGCTTAGATGGGGGCACTGAAGCTTTCTTT. Its protein product is CASSLDGGTEAFF.

The V and J genes are TRBV30 and TRBJ1-3; D not certain. The germline CDR1 and CDR2 sequences are GTSNPN and SVGIG (reference sequence). The CDR3 runs to 15 residues. The V end lost 0 bases, the J end lost 0 bases, and 9 bases lay between the germline ends. DNA of the CDR3: TGTGCCTGGAGTGTACTGGGAAACTCTGGAAACACCATATATTTT. Its protein is CAWSVLGNSGNTIYF.

The chain employs TRBV18 and TRBJ1-6, with TRBD1 matching over 9 bases. The length of the CDR3 is 15 residues. Germline V gene sequence: CDR1 KGHSH, CDR2 LQKENI. The junction had 3 bases not matched to a gene; V was cut back by 3 bases and J by 6 bases. The CDR3 sequence: CASSPGQGSNSPLHF. The CDR3 region has the DNA TGTGCCAGCTCACCTGGACAGGGGAGTAATTCACCCCTCCACTTT.

The chain joins TRBV29-1 to TRBJ2-1; D is uncertain. The V end lost 6 bases, the J end lost 8 bases, and 14 bases lay between the germline ends. The CDR3 is 12 residues long. Germline V CDR1 and CDR2: SQVTM, ANQGSEA. This CDR3 is CSVTRASYEQFF. The CDR3 nucleotides are TGCAGCGTGACCCGGGCCAGCTATGAGCAGTTCTTC.

The V call is TRBV15, the J call TRBJ1-6, with no clear D. Germline V gene data show CDR1 as LNHNV and CDR2 as YYDKDF (reference sequence). V lost 0 bases and J 10 bases, leaving 7 bases between the germline ends. CDR3 size: 13 residues. CDR3 amino acids: CATSRDPSSPLHF. CDR3 nucleotide sequence: TGTGCCACCAGCAGAGATCCATCCTCACCCCTCCACTTT.

The CDR3 bases are TGTGCCACAGACCACAGGGGGTGTTTCACTGAAGCTTTCTTT. As protein: CATDHRGCFTEAFF. This chain connects TRBV24-1 to TRBJ1-1; 8 bases align to TRBD1. The CDR3 is 14 residues long. V trimming: 10 bases; J trimming: 4 bases; junction bases outside the gene matches: 10. The V gene's germline CDR1 is KGHDR and CDR2 SFDVKD.

The V and J genes are TRBV14 and TRBJ2-5; D uncertain. The V gene's germline CDR1 is SGHDN and CDR2 FVKESK. Trimming shortened V by 6 bases and J by 1 base, and 9 bases separated the two germline ends. The CDR3 covers 13 residues. Written as DNA, the CDR3 is TGTGCCAGCAGTCTCCAAGTCCAAGAGACCCAGTACTTC. This sequence encodes CASSLQVQETQYF.

The rearrangement links TRBV5-4 to TRBJ2-7; D call uncertain. Looked up from germline, CDR1 is SGHNT and CDR2 is YYREEE (reference sequence). The CDR3 is 11 residues long. Trimming pared 4 bases from V and 9 bases from J, leaving 11 bases between. CDR3 loop: CASSLLGRQYF. CDR3 DNA: TGTGCCAGCAGCCTCCTAGGAAGGCAGTACTTC.

The chain is built from TRBV30 and TRBJ2-1, with D possibly matching TRBD2 (6 bases). Germline loops: CDR1 GTSNPN, CDR2 SVGIG (reference sequence). This CDR3 has 16 residues. The V gene lost 2 bases and the J gene lost 0 bases, with 14 bases spanning the gap. The CDR3 region is CAWSFGGAGSYNEQFF. The CDR3, as DNA: TGTGCCTGGAGTTTCGGCGGGGCGGGCTCCTACAATGAGCAGTTCTTC.

The chain combines TRBV3-1 with TRBJ2-7; no clear D gene. In germline, CDR1 is LGHDT, CDR2 YNNKEL (reference sequence). Between the trimmed V and J ends, which lost 1 base and 5 bases, there was a span of 9 bases. The CDR3 is made up of 13 amino acids. CDR3 sequence reads: CASSQVPIDEQYF. In DNA form, the CDR3 reads TGTGCCAGCAGCCAAGTTCCAATAGACGAGCAGTACTTC.

This rearrangement joins TRBV19 to TRBJ2-7, with TRBD1 matching 8 bases. This CDR3 is 16 amino acids long. J lost 0 bases, V lost 5 bases, and 9 bases had no gene match. The germline CDR1 and CDR2 sequences are LNHDA and SQIVND (reference sequence). CDR3 amino acids: CASSGRRQGSSYEQYF. The CDR3, as DNA: TGTGCCAGTAGTGGGAGGAGACAGGGGAGCTCCTACGAGCAGTACTTC.

The genes are TRBV12-3 or TRBV12-4 and TRBJ1-2; TRBD1 aligns across 7 bases. V was clipped by 5 bases and J by 7 bases; unmatched bases: 4. The CDR3 runs 12 residues. CDR3 sequence reads: CASSTQGGGYTF. DNA of the CDR3: TGTGCCAGCAGTACCCAGGGGGGTGGCTACACCTTC.

The chain has TRBV3-1 and TRBJ1-4; D is uncertain. CDR3 size: 12 residues. The V end was cut by 0 bases, the J end by 8 bases, with 4 bases between. Germline loops: CDR1 LGHDT, CDR2 YNNKEL (reference sequence). In DNA form, the CDR3 reads TGTGCCAGCAGCCAAGATGAGGAAAAACTGTTTTTT. Amino acid sequence: CASSQDEEKLFF.

V and J are TRBV12-3 or TRBV12-4 and TRBJ2-7; 10 nucleotides agree with TRBD1. CDR3 size: 16 residues. The J segment lost 3 bases and the V segment lost 7 bases, leaving 12 bases of the junction unmatched. CDR3 coding DNA: TGTGCCAGCACCCCCGAAGTAGGACAGGGGGTCTACGAGCAGTACTTC. Protein product: CASTPEVGQGVYEQYF.

The V and J genes are TRBV30 and TRBJ1-3, with D unresolved. The CDR3 extends over 13 amino acids. Germline CDR1 GTSNPN, CDR2 SVGIG (reference sequence). The germline V and J ends were trimmed by 4 bases and 0 bases, with 7 bases remaining between them. The CDR3 sequence: CAWTPDSGNTIYF. CDR3 bases: TGTGCCTGGACTCCGGACTCTGGAAACACCATATATTTT.

V gene TRBV20-1 combines with J gene TRBJ2-1, with 10 bases that match TRBD2. This CDR3 region has 17 residues. Per the germline V gene, CDR1 is DFQATT and CDR2 is SNEGSKA (reference sequence). Trimming took 4 bases from V and 10 from J; bases not matched to a gene: 19. CDR3 amino acids: CSANSGRVLAGVWEQFF. The CDR3 DNA reads TGCAGTGCTAATTCGGGGAGGGTTCTAGCGGGAGTATGGGAGCAGTTCTTC.

This chain uses TRBV11-1 with TRBJ1-2, with D tentatively TRBD1 (6 bases). The CDR3 is made up of 14 amino acids. V was cut by 5 bases and J by 12 bases, with 22 bases left in between. Germline V gene lookup returns CDR1 SGHAT and CDR2 FQDESV (reference sequence). CDR3 residues: CASSLRGEAGLHTF. CDR3 DNA: TGTGCCAGCAGCCTAAGGGGGGAAGCCGGATTACACACCTTC.

The rearrangement links TRBV30 to TRBJ1-3; D gene uncertain. The CDR3 is made up of 12 amino acids. V lost 3 bases and J 0 bases, leaving 3 bases between the germline ends. The germline V gene encodes CDR1 GTSNPN and CDR2 SVGIG (reference sequence). The DNA of the CDR3 is TGTGCCTGGAGGAGCTCTGGAAACACCATATATTTT. The encoded protein is CAWRSSGNTIYF.

V and J are TRBV5-1 and TRBJ2-7, with TRBD2 as a possible D gene (6 bases). V was trimmed by 4 bases and J by 2 bases, leaving 16 bases between them. Germline values: CDR1 SGHRS, CDR2 YFSETQ. The CDR3 runs to 15 residues. In DNA form, the CDR3 reads TGCGCCAGCAGCGGGAGGCCTGGACGAACCTACGAGCAGTACTTC. Translated: CASSGRPGRTYEQYF.

This sequence joins TRBV18 and TRBJ1-2; possibly TRBD1 for D (6 bases). The CDR3 consists of 14 residues. CDR1 and CDR2 from the germline V gene are KGHSH and LQKENI. V was clipped by 3 bases and J by 6 bases, with 14 bases between them. The CDR3 here is CASSPTTGGNGYTF. The CDR3 coding sequence is TGTGCCAGCTCACCTACGACAGGAGGAAATGGCTACACCTTC.

The chain employs TRBV13 and TRBJ2-1; TRBD1 might be the D (6 bases). Germline CDR1 PRHDT, CDR2 FYEKMQ (reference sequence). The CDR3 loop spans 15 amino acids. V lost 5 bases and J 3 bases, leaving 14 bases between the germline ends. This CDR3 is CASSRQELGYNEQFF. DNA for the CDR3: TGTGCCAGCAGCCGACAGGAGTTGGGCTACAATGAGCAGTTCTTC.